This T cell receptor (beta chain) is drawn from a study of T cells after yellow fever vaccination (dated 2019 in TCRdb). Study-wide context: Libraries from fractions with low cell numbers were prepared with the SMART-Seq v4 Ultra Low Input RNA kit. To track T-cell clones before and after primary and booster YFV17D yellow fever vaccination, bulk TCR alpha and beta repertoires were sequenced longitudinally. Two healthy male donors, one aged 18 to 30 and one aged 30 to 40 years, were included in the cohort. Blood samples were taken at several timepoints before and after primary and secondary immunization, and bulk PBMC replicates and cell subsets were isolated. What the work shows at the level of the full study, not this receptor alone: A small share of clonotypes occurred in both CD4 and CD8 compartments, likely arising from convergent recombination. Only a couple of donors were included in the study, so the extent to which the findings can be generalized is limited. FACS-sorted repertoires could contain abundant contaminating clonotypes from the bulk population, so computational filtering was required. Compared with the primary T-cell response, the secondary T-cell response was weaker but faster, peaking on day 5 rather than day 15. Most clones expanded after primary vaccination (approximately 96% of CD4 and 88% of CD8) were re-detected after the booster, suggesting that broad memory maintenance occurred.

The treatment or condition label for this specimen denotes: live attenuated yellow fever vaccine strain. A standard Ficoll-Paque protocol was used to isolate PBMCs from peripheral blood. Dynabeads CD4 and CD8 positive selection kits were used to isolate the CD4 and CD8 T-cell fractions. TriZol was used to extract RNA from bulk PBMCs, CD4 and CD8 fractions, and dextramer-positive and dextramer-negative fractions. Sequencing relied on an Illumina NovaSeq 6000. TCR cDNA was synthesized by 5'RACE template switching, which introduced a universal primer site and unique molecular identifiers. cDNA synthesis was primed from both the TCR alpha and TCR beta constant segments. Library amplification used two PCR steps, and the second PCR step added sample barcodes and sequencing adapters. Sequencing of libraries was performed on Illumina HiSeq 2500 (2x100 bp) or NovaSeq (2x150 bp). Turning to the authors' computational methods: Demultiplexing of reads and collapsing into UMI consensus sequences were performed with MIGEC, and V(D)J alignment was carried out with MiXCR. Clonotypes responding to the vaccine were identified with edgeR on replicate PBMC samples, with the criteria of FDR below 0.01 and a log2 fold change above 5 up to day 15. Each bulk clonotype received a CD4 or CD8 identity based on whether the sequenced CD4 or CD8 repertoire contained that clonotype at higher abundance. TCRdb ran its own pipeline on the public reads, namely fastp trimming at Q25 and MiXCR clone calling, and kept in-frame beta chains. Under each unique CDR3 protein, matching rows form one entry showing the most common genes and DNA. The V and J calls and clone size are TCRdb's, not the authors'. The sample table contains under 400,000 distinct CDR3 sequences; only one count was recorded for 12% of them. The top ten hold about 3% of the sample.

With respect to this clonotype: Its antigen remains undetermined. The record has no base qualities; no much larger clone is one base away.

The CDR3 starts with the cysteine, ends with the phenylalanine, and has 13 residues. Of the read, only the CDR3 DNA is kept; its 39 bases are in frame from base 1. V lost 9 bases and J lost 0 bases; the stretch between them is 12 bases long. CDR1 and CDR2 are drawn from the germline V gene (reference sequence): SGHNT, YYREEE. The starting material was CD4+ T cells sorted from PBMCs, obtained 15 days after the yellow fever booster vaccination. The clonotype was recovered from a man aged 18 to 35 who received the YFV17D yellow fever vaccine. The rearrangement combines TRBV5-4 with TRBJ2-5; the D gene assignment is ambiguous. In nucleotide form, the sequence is TGTGCCACCATGAGAGAGTACCAAGAGACCCAGTACTTC. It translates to CATMREYQETQYF.